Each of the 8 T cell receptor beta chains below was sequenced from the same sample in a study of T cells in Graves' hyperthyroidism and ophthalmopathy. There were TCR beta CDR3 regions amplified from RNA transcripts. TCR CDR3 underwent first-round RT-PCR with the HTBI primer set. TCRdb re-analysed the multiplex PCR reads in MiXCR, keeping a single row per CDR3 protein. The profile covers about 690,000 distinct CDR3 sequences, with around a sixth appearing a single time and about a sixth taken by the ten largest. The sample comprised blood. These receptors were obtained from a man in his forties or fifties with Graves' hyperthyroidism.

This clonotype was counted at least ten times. CDR3 nucleotide sequence: TGTGCCAGCAGTTACCAGACAGACTATAATTCACCCCTCCACTTT. Its translation: CASSYQTDYNSPLHF. The rearrangement links TRBV6-5 to TRBJ1-6; a possible D gene is TRBD1 (5 bases). Germline V gives CDR1 MNHEY, CDR2 SVGAGI. The CDR3 runs 15 residues. V was clipped by 2 bases and J by 3 bases, with 8 bases between them.

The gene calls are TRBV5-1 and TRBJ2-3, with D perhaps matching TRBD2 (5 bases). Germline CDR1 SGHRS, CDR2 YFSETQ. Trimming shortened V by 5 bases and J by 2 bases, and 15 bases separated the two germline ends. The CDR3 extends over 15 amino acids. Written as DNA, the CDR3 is TGCGCCAGCAGAGCACTAGTGCAGATCACAGATACGCAGTATTTT. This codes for CASRALVQITDTQYF.

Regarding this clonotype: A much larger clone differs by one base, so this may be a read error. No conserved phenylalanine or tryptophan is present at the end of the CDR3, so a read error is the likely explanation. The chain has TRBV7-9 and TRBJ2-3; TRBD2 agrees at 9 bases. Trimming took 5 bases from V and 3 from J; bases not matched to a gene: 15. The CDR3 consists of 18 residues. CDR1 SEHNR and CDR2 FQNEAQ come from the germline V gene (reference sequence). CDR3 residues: CASSLRTSEMRATDTQYL. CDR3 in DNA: TGTGCCAGCAGCCTGCGGACTAGCGAGATGCGGGCGACAGATACGCAGTATCTT.

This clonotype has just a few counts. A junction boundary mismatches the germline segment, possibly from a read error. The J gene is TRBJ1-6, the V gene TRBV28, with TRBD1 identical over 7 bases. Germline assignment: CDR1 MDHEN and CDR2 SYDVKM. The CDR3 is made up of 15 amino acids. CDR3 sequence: CTSSPGTVYNSPLHF. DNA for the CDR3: TGTACCAGCAGTCCTGGGACAGTCTATAATTCACCCCTCCACTTT.

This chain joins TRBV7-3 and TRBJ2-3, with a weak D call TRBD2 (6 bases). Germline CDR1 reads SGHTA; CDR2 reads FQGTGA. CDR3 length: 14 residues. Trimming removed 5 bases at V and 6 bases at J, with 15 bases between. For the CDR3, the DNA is TGTGCCAGCAGCCCGCTAGCGACCGGGGATACGCAGTATTTT. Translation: CASSPLATGDTQYF.

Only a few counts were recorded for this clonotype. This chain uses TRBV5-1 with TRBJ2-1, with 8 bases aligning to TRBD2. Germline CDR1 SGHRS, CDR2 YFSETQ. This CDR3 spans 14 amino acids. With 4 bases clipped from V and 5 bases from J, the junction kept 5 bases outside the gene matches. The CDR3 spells CASSRLTSDNEQFF. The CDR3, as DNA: TGCGCCAGCAGCCGCTTGACTAGCGACAATGAGCAGTTCTTC.

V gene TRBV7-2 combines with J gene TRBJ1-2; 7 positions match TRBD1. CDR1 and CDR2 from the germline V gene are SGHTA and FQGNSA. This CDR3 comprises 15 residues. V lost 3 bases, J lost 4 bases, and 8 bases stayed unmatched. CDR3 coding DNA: TGTGCCAGCAGCTTTTCAGGACAGGTGATCTATGGCTACACCTTC. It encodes CASSFSGQVIYGYTF.

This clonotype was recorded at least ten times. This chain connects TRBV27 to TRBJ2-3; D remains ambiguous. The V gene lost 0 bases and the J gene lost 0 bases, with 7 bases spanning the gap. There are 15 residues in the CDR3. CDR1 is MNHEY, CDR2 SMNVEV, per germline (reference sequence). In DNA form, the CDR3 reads TGTGCCAGCAGTTTATCACGGAGAAGCACAGATACGCAGTATTTT. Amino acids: CASSLSRRSTDTQYF.